Below are 23 T cell receptor beta chains sequenced from a single sample in a study of PD-1 blockade in classical Hodgkin lymphoma. Brentuximab vedotin exposure varied among the patients, all of whom had relapsed after autologous stem cell transplantation. The data were produced by immunoSEQ multiplex PCR, yet TCRdb's version contains in-frame clones alone and is incomplete. The data show some 43,000 clones, with about 88% seen just once and about 5.5% held by the top ten. Sequencing was performed on peripheral blood mononuclear cells (PBMCs), taken before the second cycle of nivolumab. These receptors were taken from a human donor with classical Hodgkin lymphoma.

This chain uses TRBV7-3 with TRBJ2-1; D is undetermined. This CDR3 has 13 residues. V gave up 4 bases and J gave up 10 bases, with 14 bases separating them. Germline V gives CDR1 SGHTA, CDR2 FQGTGA. The CDR3 DNA sequence: TGTGCCAGCAGCTCAACGATCACTGGGGAGCAGTTCTTC. Residues: CASSSTITGEQFF.

About this clone: Germline and junction disagree at one end, which may indicate a read error. The V call is TRBV7-7, the J call TRBJ2-2, with TRBD2 matching over 8 bases. The CDR3 is made up of 15 amino acids. Germline V gene data show CDR1 as SSHAT and CDR2 as FNYEAQ (reference sequence). This CDR3 is CASSNRLSGGGELFF. The DNA for the CDR3 is TGTGCTAGCAGCAATCGACTCAGCGGGGGCGGGGAGCTGTTTTTT.

The gene calls are TRBV28 and TRBJ2-1, with TRBD2 as a possible D gene (6 bases). The CDR3 runs 13 residues. The V end lost 8 bases, the J end lost 2 bases, and 10 bases lay between the germline ends. Germline assignment: CDR1 MDHEN and CDR2 SYDVKM. CDR3 in amino acids: CASRAGPYNEQFF. CDR3 bases: TGTGCCAGCCGGGCGGGACCCTACAATGAGCAGTTCTTC. Supplemented by reference TRBV28 and TRBJ2-1, the full variable domain reads DVKVTQSSRYLVKRTGEKVFLECVQDMDHENMFWYRQDPGLGLRLIYFSYDVKMKEKGDIPEGYSVSREKKERFSLILESASTNQTSMYLCASRAGPYNEQFFGPGTRLTVL.

This clone was seen a few times. The V and J genes are TRBV2 and TRBJ1-1, with TRBD1 as a possible D gene (5 bases). This CDR3 has 17 amino acids. Deletions cut 3 bases from V and 1 base from J, with 18 bases between. Per the germline V gene, CDR1 is SNHLY and CDR2 is FYNNEI. This CDR3 reads CASSDSGTGIWNTEAFF. The CDR3 DNA reads as TGTGCCAGCAGTGACTCCGGGACTGGGATCTGGAACACTGAAGCTTTCTTT.

The chain carries TRBV28 and TRBJ2-7, with 11 bases lining up with TRBD2. With V trimmed by 7 bases and J by 6 bases, 8 bases remained unmatched. CDR1 is MDHEN and CDR2 is SYDVKM in the germline V gene. The length of the CDR3 is 14 residues. The chain's CDR3 is CASTLLAGVFEQYF. As DNA, the CDR3 is TGTGCCAGCACTCTACTAGCGGGAGTTTTCGAGCAGTACTTC.

This chain links TRBV5-1 with TRBJ2-2; 8 nucleotides line up with TRBD2. The CDR3 extends over 16 amino acids. V lost 0 bases and J lost 6; bases outside the gene matches: 7. CDR1 and CDR2 from the germline V gene are SGHRS and YFSETQ. CDR3 protein: CASSLDGSGASGELFF. CDR3 nucleotide sequence: TGCGCCAGCAGCTTGGATGGTAGCGGGGCCTCCGGGGAGCTGTTTTTT.

This sequence joins TRBV4-3 and TRBJ1-1, with D possibly matching TRBD1 (6 bases). Germline CDR1 LGHNA, CDR2 YSLEER. This CDR3 region has 17 residues. V lost 0 bases and J 1 base, leaving 15 bases between the germline ends. For the CDR3, the DNA is TGCGCCAGCAGCCAAGATAGAGGGGAAGGGGGGAACACTGAAGCTTTCTTT. This encodes CASSQDRGEGGNTEAFF.

DNA of the CDR3: TGTGCCAGTAGTACAGGGACAGGACATAGCAATCAGCCCCAGCATTTT. As protein: CASSTGTGHSNQPQHF. This chain joins TRBV19 and TRBJ1-5; 8 positions agree with TRBD1. The CDR3 length is 16 residues. Germline V gives CDR1 LNHDA, CDR2 SQIVND (reference sequence). The junction had 5 bases not matched to a gene; V was cut back by 4 bases and J by 0 bases.

The chain uses TRBV6-1 and TRBJ2-3; 9 bases align to TRBD1. V dropped 3 bases and J dropped 1; count of bases not matched to a gene: 8. Germline V gene lookup returns CDR1 MNHNS and CDR2 SASEGT. The CDR3 is 17 residues long. The CDR3 spells CASSDDWGTGRTDTQYF. CDR3 bases: TGTGCCAGCAGTGATGATTGGGGGACAGGGCGCACAGATACGCAGTATTTT.

This clone was recorded once. The chain joins TRBV6-1 to TRBJ2-7, with D possibly called TRBD1 or TRBD2 (5 bases each). The V gene lost 10 bases and the J gene lost 3 bases, with 16 bases spanning the gap. Germline CDR1 reads MNHNS; CDR2 reads SASEGT. This CDR3 has 13 amino acids. The CDR3 reads CAITGTPIYEQYF. The CDR3 DNA reads as TGTGCCATTACCGGGACCCCCATCTACGAGCAGTACTTC.

The V gene is TRBV9, the J gene TRBJ2-1; perhaps TRBD2 as D (6 bases). V was trimmed by 4 bases and J by 5 bases, leaving 10 bases between them. There are 13 residues in the CDR3. Germline V gene lookup returns CDR1 SGDLS and CDR2 YYNGEE. The CDR3 DNA sequence: TGTGCCAGCAGCTACGGGGGAAACAATGAGCAGTTCTTC. The encoded protein is CASSYGGNNEQFF. The complete variable domain, with remaining parts taken from reference TRBV9 and TRBJ2-1, reads DSGVTQTPKHLITATGQRVTLRCSPRSGDLSVYWYQQSLDQGLQFLIQYYNGEERAKGNILERFSAQQFPDLHSELNLSSLELGDSALYFCASSYGGNNEQFFGPGTRLTVL.

The chain employs TRBV4-1 and TRBJ2-7; D is ambiguous. Trimming took off 3 bases at V and 0 bases at J, with 18 bases between the two ends. This CDR3 contains 17 residues. Germline-derived CDR1 and CDR2 are MGHRA and YSYEKL. The CDR3 region has the DNA TGCGCCAGCAGCCATCCTCCCCATTCCGCGAGCTCCTACGAGCAGTACTTC. Protein sequence: CASSHPPHSASSYEQYF.

This clone was found once. This chain's CDR3 is CATSRDAGSETQYF. CDR3 bases: TGTGCCACCAGCAGAGATGCGGGTTCAGAGACCCAGTACTTC. The V call is TRBV15, the J call TRBJ2-5, with D maybe TRBD2 (5 bases). Per the germline V gene, CDR1 is LNHNV and CDR2 is YYDKDF (reference sequence). The CDR3 extends over 14 amino acids. V was cut by 0 bases and J by 4 bases, with 9 bases left in between.

The chain carries TRBV5-1 and TRBJ2-7, with 7 bases that match TRBD1. This CDR3 spans 15 amino acids. Unmatched junction bases numbered 6, after V lost 0 bases and J lost 3 bases. From germline, CDR1 is SGHRS and CDR2 YFSETQ. Here the CDR3 reads CASSLVTGIYYEQYF. CDR3 DNA sequence: TGCGCCAGCAGCTTGGTGACAGGGATTTACTACGAGCAGTACTTC.

The V call is TRBV19, the J call TRBJ2-5; D is ambiguous. This CDR3 is 14 amino acids long. Germline V gives CDR1 LNHDA, CDR2 SQIVND (reference sequence). V lost 3 bases, J lost 2 bases, and 10 bases lay in between. The CDR3 region is CASSMLVWQETQYF. In DNA form, the CDR3 reads TGTGCCAGTAGTATGCTGGTCTGGCAAGAGACCCAGTACTTC.

This chain connects TRBV5-1 to TRBJ2-5; D may be TRBD1 or TRBD2 (5 bases each). Per the germline V gene, CDR1 is SGHRS and CDR2 is YFSETQ. Trimming left V 4 bases short and J 14 bases short, with 15 bases between. The CDR3 is made up of 11 amino acids. CDR3 in amino acids: CASSPVRDGYF. The DNA for the CDR3 is TGCGCCAGCAGCCCGGTCCGGGACGGTTACTTC. The complete variable domain, with remaining parts taken from reference TRBV5-1 and TRBJ2-5, reads KAGVTQTPRYLIKTRGQQVTLSCSPISGHRSVSWYQQTPGQGLQFLFEYFSETQRNKGNFPGRFSGRQFSNSRSEMNVSTLELGDSALYLCASSPVRDGYFGPGTRLLVL.

V gene TRBV19 combines with J gene TRBJ2-1; 7 nucleotides line up with TRBD2. With 2 bases clipped from V and 8 bases from J, the junction kept 9 bases outside the gene matches. The CDR3 loop spans 15 amino acids. CDR1 is LNHDA and CDR2 is SQIVND in the germline V gene (reference sequence). The CDR3 coding sequence is TGTGCCAGTAGTATAAGCGGGATGAGAACAGATGAGCAGTTCTTC. Translated: CASSISGMRTDEQFF.

The chain joins TRBV6-6 to TRBJ2-3; 10 positions agree with TRBD2. The CDR3 has 15 amino acids. V lost 8 bases to trimming and J lost 5 bases; unmatched junction nucleotides: 10. Germline V gene sequence: CDR1 MNHNY, CDR2 SVGAGI (reference sequence). CDR3 nucleotides: TGTGCCAGCCGGGGAAGCGGGAGGGGGGGAGATACGCAGTATTTT. Encoded protein: CASRGSGRGGDTQYF.

The CDR3 coding sequence is TGTGCCAGCAGCTTCGGCGGGAGTGGAATCTACGAGCAGTACTTC. Its translation is CASSFGGSGIYEQYF. The rearrangement links TRBV11-3 to TRBJ2-7; 7 bases agree with TRBD2. J was trimmed by 3 bases and V by 3 bases; bases with no gene match: 8. Germline values: CDR1 SGHNT, CDR2 YENEEA. This CDR3 spans 15 amino acids.

This chain links TRBV10-3 with TRBJ2-6; no clear D gene. This CDR3 region has 14 residues. The germline CDR1 and CDR2 sequences are ENHRY and SYGVKD. The V gene lost 7 bases and the J gene lost 2 bases, with 9 bases spanning the gap. The DNA of the CDR3 is TGTGCCATCAAGGGAACCGCTGGGGCCAACGTCCTGACTTTC. It is translated as CAIKGTAGANVLTF.

The V gene is TRBV27, the J gene TRBJ2-3; D not resolved. The CDR3 has 14 residues. Trimming pared 5 bases from V and 4 bases from J, leaving 13 bases between. Germline V gene data show CDR1 as MNHEY and CDR2 as SMNVEV (reference sequence). The CDR3 sequence is CASSLLAGADTQYF. The CDR3 DNA is TGTGCCAGCAGTCTCCTCGCTGGGGCAGATACGCAGTATTTT.

The chain links TRBV5-1 to TRBJ2-3; D is undetermined. Germline lookup yields CDR1 SGHRS and CDR2 YFSETQ. V shed 2 bases and J shed 1 base, with 11 bases lying between them. This CDR3 is built from 15 residues. In DNA, the CDR3 is TGCGCCAGCAGCTTATACTATACACGCACAGATACGCAGTATTTT. Residues: CASSLYYTRTDTQYF.

In this sample, this clone turned up once. The chain uses TRBV28 and TRBJ2-2; 8 bases map to TRBD1. Germline trimming cut 3 bases from V and 5 bases from J; bases unmatched to any gene: 8. Germline V CDR1 and CDR2: MDHEN, SYDVKM. The CDR3 extends over 16 amino acids. The DNA of the CDR3 is TGTGCCAGCAGTTTGGCCGTCAGGGGGCGGACCGGGGAGCTGTTTTTT. This codes for CASSLAVRGRTGELFF.